The sample holds many counts of the clone carrying this T cell receptor beta chain. The data derive from a study of T-cell reconstitution after alpha-beta-depleted transplantation in children. This sample's TCRbeta library carried unique molecular identifier barcodes. TCRdb reprocessed the PCR reads via MiXCR and lists one record per CDR3 protein. The sample holds roughly 220,000 distinct CDR3 sequences, more than 10% seen once. The TCR originated in a human donor who donated a stem cell graft to a child with acute lymphoblastic leukemia. The source material was PBMCs from the stem cell graft donor, sampled from the stem cell graft.

CDR3 sequence (DNA): TGCGCCAGCAGCTTTGGCCGGGGGTTCACTGAAGCTTTCTTT. Translation: CASSFGRGFTEAFF. The chain has TRBV5-1 and TRBJ1-1; D might be TRBD1 (5 bases). CDR3 length equals 14 residues. Trimming left V 2 bases short and J 4 bases short, with 12 bases between. Looked up from germline, CDR1 is SGHRS and CDR2 is YFSETQ.